The clone carrying this T cell receptor (beta chain) was observed a handful of times. What it binds is not known. Profiling that covered TCR beta VDJ and CDR3 relied on genomic DNA as its template. TCRdb reprocessed the reads with MiXCR, giving one entry per CDR3 protein. The table records 150,000 to 200,000 distinct CDR3 sequences, less than 60% of them present only once. The data stem from a study of CD8+CD57+ T cells in acquired aplastic anemia. Overall study results and limits: Researchers report that 25 to 35 CD8+ CDR3 sequences appeared in both patients and controls.

Sequencing involved patients with CD8+CD57+ cell expansion previously shown by flow cytometry. The V end was cut by 0 bases, the J end by 2 bases, with 5 bases between. The length of the CDR3 is 14 residues. Looked up from germline, CDR1 is MGHDK and CDR2 is SYGVNS. Sequencing input: sorted CD4+, CD8+, or CD8+CD57+ T cells (not recorded which) from PBMCs. The chain joins TRBV25-1 to TRBJ1-3, with no clear D. The TCR sequence derives from a human donor with aplastic anemia. This chain's CDR3 is CASSEYRAGNTIYF. DNA of the CDR3: TGTGCCAGCAGTGAATACCGCGCTGGAAACACCATATATTTT.